Below are 4 T cell receptor beta chains sequenced from a single sample in a study of blood T cell repertoires in COVID-19. Assay: immunoSEQ multiplex PCR; the TCRdb copy retains only in-frame clones and omits some. Of approximately 75,000 clones in the sample, roughly 87% were seen once. Sequencing was done on a sample of peripheral blood. These receptors came from a man in his fifties with acute or convalescent COVID-19.

V usage is TRBV9 and J usage is TRBJ2-2; 7 bases align to TRBD1. Trimming at V came to 0 bases and at J to 7 bases, leaving 6 bases not matched to a gene. The CDR3 loop spans 15 amino acids. The germline V gene encodes CDR1 SGDLS and CDR2 YYNGEE. Written as DNA, the CDR3 is TGTGCCAGCAGCGTAGCTACACAGGGGTACGGGGAGCTGTTTTTT. Translation gives CASSVATQGYGELFF.

This clone was detected once. The chain uses TRBV5-1 and TRBJ2-3, with TRBD1 matching over 10 bases. This CDR3 is 15 amino acids long. The germline V gene encodes CDR1 SGHRS and CDR2 YFSETQ. Germline trimming cut 4 bases from V and 5 bases from J; bases unmatched to any gene: 7. The CDR3 DNA is TGCGCCAGCAGCCCGACAGGGGGCAGGGAAGATACGCAGTATTTT. It codes for CASSPTGGREDTQYF.

The gene calls are TRBV5-4 and TRBJ2-7; 10 nucleotides match TRBD1. The trim removed 4 bases at V and 1 base at J, leaving 8 bases unmatched. The CDR3 length is 16 residues. Germline V gene lookup returns CDR1 SGHNT and CDR2 YYREEE (reference sequence). Here the CDR3 reads CASSAVGTGVSYEQYF. CDR3 DNA sequence: TGTGCCAGCAGCGCAGTCGGGACAGGGGTTTCCTACGAGCAGTACTTC. Looking up the rest from reference TRBV5-4 and TRBJ2-7 gives the full variable domain: ETGVTQSPTHLIKTRGQQVTLRCSSQSGHNTVSWYQQALGQGPQFIFQYYREEENGRGNFPPRFSGLQFPNYSSELNVNALELDDSALYLCASSAVGTGVSYEQYFGPGTRLTVT.

The chain is built from TRBV6-1 and TRBJ1-6, with TRBD1 as a possible D gene (5 bases). Trimming shortened V by 2 bases and J by 10 bases, and 12 bases separated the two germline ends. The CDR3 has 14 amino acids. In germline, CDR1 is MNHNS, CDR2 SASEGT. The CDR3 sequence: CASSEQGTRSPLHF. CDR3 in DNA: TGTGCCAGCAGTGAACAGGGTACGCGATCACCCCTCCACTTT.